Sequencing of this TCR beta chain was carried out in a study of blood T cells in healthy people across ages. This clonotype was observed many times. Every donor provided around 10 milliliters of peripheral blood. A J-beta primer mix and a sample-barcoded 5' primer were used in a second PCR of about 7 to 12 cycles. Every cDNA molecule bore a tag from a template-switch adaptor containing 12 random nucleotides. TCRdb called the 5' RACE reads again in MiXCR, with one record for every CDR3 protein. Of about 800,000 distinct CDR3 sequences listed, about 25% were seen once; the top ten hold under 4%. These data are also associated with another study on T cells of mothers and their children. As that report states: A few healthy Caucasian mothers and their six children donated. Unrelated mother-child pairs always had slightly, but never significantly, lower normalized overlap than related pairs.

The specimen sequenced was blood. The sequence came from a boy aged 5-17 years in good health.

Here the CDR3 DNA reads TGTGCCAGCAGCGGCCCCACAGGGAAAGGACGCACAGATACGCAGTATTTT. Amino acid sequence: CASSGPTGKGRTDTQYF. The rearrangement uses TRBV13 and TRBJ2-3; weak D call: TRBD1 (6 bases). Per germline, CDR1 PRHDT and CDR2 FYEKMQ (reference sequence). The length of the CDR3 is 17 residues. Deletions cut 5 bases from V and 1 base from J, with 19 bases between.